This T cell receptor (beta chain) appears in the sequencing data of a study of blood T cell repertoires in COVID-19. On the study more broadly: There were acute and convalescent COVID-19 samples, and they came from the United States, Italy and Spain. PBMCs, B-cell-depleted T cells, or T cells provided the cDNA or gDNA that made up the material.

This CDR3 is built from 14 residues. Germline V gene data show CDR1 as SGHNT and CDR2 as YENEEA. V shed 3 bases and J 3 bases; nucleotides not matched to a gene: 3. In the original processing: Amplified reference gene primers provided the basis for estimating nucleated cell counts. Measured with immunoSEQ multiplex PCR; TCRdb has only the in-frame clones, and not every one. V, J and clone size were drawn from that table, and D and trimming were deduced from the DNA. This table holds approximately 180,000 clones, approximately 90% found once. This receptor was obtained from a man between 40 and 49 years old with active or convalescent COVID-19. Material: peripheral blood. The chain has TRBV11-3 and TRBJ2-3; 7 nucleotides match TRBD1. The CDR3 spells CASSFGQVTDTQYF. CDR3 coding DNA: TGTGCCAGCAGCTTCGGACAGGTGACAGATACGCAGTATTTT.